The 29 T cell receptor beta chains below were found in one sample sequenced in a study of shared clonotypes between healthy human individuals. Terminally differentiated effector memory CD45RA+ cells were left out of the naive CD8 fraction, which was CD45RO-negative and positively selected for CCR7. The method was immunoSEQ multiplex PCR; TCRdb's version includes in-frame clones alone and lacks a portion of them. Seen here are roughly 590,000 clones, over 95% observed once, and the top ten hold less than 0.13%. The sequenced sample consisted of naive CD8+ T cells sorted from blood. These receptors came from a woman in her 30s in good health.

This chain joins TRBV30 and TRBJ2-7; 7 positions agree with TRBD1. Germline V gene data show CDR1 as GTSNPN and CDR2 as SVGIG (reference sequence). J lost 6 bases, V lost 4 bases, and 3 bases had no gene match. The CDR3 extends over 11 amino acids. CDR3 residues: CAWMTGSEQYF. In nucleotides, the CDR3 is TGTGCCTGGATGACAGGGTCCGAGCAGTACTTC.

This clone has just one count. This chain connects TRBV7-9 to TRBJ2-2; D perhaps matches TRBD2 (5 bases). From germline, CDR1 is SEHNR and CDR2 FQNEAQ (reference sequence). V was clipped by 3 bases and J by 5 bases, with 10 bases between them. This CDR3 has 14 residues. CDR3 sequence (DNA): TGTGCCAGCAGCTTCAGTGAGGGAACCGGGGAGCTGTTTTTT. Its protein is CASSFSEGTGELFF.

In the case of this clone: This sample also contains other DNA sequences that code for the same CDR3. The rearrangement uses TRBV9 and TRBJ2-1; 7 bases are a match to TRBD1. This CDR3 is 15 amino acids long. V was clipped by 0 bases and J by 2 bases; unmatched bases: 2. Germline CDR1 reads SGDLS; CDR2 reads YYNGEE. Here the CDR3 reads CASSVGTGAYNEQFF. The CDR3 DNA is TGTGCCAGCAGCGTAGGTACAGGGGCCTACAATGAGCAGTTCTTC.

Points on this clone: Additional DNA sequences in this sample encode the identical CDR3. V is TRBV19 and J is TRBJ2-7; 7 nucleotides line up with TRBD1. Trimming cost V 7 bases and J 4 bases; bases outside gene matches: 10. The CDR3 is 14 amino acids. Germline V gene data show CDR1 as LNHDA and CDR2 as SQIVND (reference sequence). DNA of the CDR3: TGTGCCAGTACCCCCCGACAGGGCCCGTACGAGCAGTACTTC. It codes for CASTPRQGPYEQYF.

The chain joins TRBV5-6 to TRBJ2-1; no definite D call. The V end lost 3 bases, the J end lost 3 bases, and 19 bases lay between the germline ends. The CDR3 runs to 17 residues. The germline CDR1 and CDR2 sequences are SGHDT and YYEEEE. The CDR3 DNA is TGTGCCAGCAGCTATACGGTCCCCCGAGAGTTCTACAATGAGCAGTTCTTC. Its protein product is CASSYTVPREFYNEQFF.

The chain joins TRBV4-1 to TRBJ1-1; D is perhaps TRBD1 (5 bases). The CDR3 consists of 13 residues. The V end was cut by 7 bases, the J end by 3 bases, with 12 bases between. Germline V gene lookup returns CDR1 MGHRA and CDR2 YSYEKL. The CDR3: CASTRGGYTEAFF. The CDR3 region has the DNA TGCGCCAGCACCCGGGGGGGATACACTGAAGCTTTCTTT.

The genes are TRBV18 and TRBJ1-1, with 9 bases matching TRBD1. Trimming removed 1 base from V and 4 bases from J; junction bases left unmatched: 1. Germline CDR1 and CDR2: KGHSH and LQKENI. The CDR3 extends over 14 amino acids. The CDR3 here is CASSPRDRVTEAFF. DNA for the CDR3: TGTGCCAGCTCACCACGGGACAGGGTCACTGAAGCTTTCTTT.

The chain links TRBV7-9 to TRBJ1-2, with a weak D call TRBD1 (6 bases). CDR1 and CDR2 from the germline V gene are SEHNR and FQNEAQ (reference sequence). Between the trimmed V and J ends, which lost 5 bases and 8 bases, there was a span of 21 bases. This CDR3 contains 15 residues. The CDR3 here is CASSPTQEGEEGYTF. The CDR3 DNA sequence: TGTGCCAGCAGCCCAACACAGGAGGGGGAGGAGGGCTACACCTTC.

The chain uses TRBV10-2 and TRBJ2-7; either TRBD1 or TRBD2 may supply D (5 bases each). Per germline, CDR1 WSHSY and CDR2 SAAADI. Trimming pared 7 bases from V and 0 bases from J, leaving 10 bases between. This CDR3 comprises 13 residues. This CDR3 reads CASNGGFSYEQYF. CDR3 DNA: TGCGCCAGCAATGGGGGTTTCTCCTACGAGCAGTACTTC.

This clone was seen a handful of times. V is TRBV7-9 and J is TRBJ2-1; 9 nucleotides align to TRBD1. This CDR3 is 15 amino acids long. J was trimmed by 6 bases and V by 3 bases; bases with no gene match: 6. Germline CDR1 reads SEHNR; CDR2 reads FQNEAQ (reference sequence). In nucleotides, the CDR3 is TGTGCCAGCAGCTTGCAGGGACAGGGACTCAATGAGCAGTTCTTC. It translates to CASSLQGQGLNEQFF.

The rearrangement joins TRBV5-4 to TRBJ2-7, with TRBD2 identical over 11 bases. The CDR3 is 14 amino acids. V lost 4 bases, J lost 4 bases, and 4 bases stayed unmatched. The germline gives CDR1 SGHNT, CDR2 YYREEE (reference sequence). The CDR3 region has the DNA TGTGCCAGCAGCCCGGGACTAGCGGAATACGAGCAGTACTTC. It codes for CASSPGLAEYEQYF.

The chain carries TRBV4-1 and TRBJ1-1, with TRBD1 identical over 7 bases. This CDR3 is built from 15 residues. J was trimmed by 1 base and V by 4 bases; bases with no gene match: 6. Per the germline V gene, CDR1 is MGHRA and CDR2 is YSYEKL. The CDR3 nucleotides are TGCGCCAGCAGCCCTATACAGGGGCGGAACACTGAAGCTTTCTTT. Translating it yields CASSPIQGRNTEAFF.

V is TRBV28 and J is TRBJ1-2, with D unresolved. The CDR3 is 13 amino acids. V was cut by 3 bases and J by 8 bases, with 13 bases left in between. The germline CDR1 and CDR2 sequences are MDHEN and SYDVKM. The DNA of the CDR3 is TGTGCCAGCAGTTTCGGCCCTTTAGAAGGCTACACCTTC. Translated, it gives CASSFGPLEGYTF.

The gene calls are TRBV11-2 and TRBJ1-4; TRBD1 might be the D (5 bases). The germline V and J ends were trimmed by 1 base and 8 bases, with 26 bases remaining between them. The CDR3 is 19 residues long. Germline V gives CDR1 SGHAT, CDR2 FQNNGV. DNA of the CDR3: TGTGCCAGCAGCTTAGTAGGGGAGACATCCTCAACGGGGAAGGAAAAACTGTTTTTT. Its translation is CASSLVGETSSTGKEKLFF. The full variable domain, its missing parts supplied by reference TRBV11-2 and TRBJ1-4, is EAGVAQSPRYKIIEKRQSVAFWCNPISGHATLYWYQQILGQGPKLLIQFQNNGVVDDSQLPKDRFSAERLKGVDSTLKIQPAKLEDSAVYLCASSLVGETSSTGKEKLFFGSGTQLSVL.

This clone was counted a single time. The chain links TRBV2 to TRBJ1-3; D not certain. The CDR3 sequence is 13 residues long. V was trimmed by 8 bases and J by 0 bases, leaving 8 bases between them. The germline V gene has CDR1 SNHLY and CDR2 FYNNEI. The CDR3 protein is CASGGASGNTIYF. For the CDR3, the DNA is TGTGCCAGCGGCGGAGCCTCTGGAAACACCATATATTTT.

This chain joins TRBV19 and TRBJ1-2, with unresolved D. The V end lost 7 bases, the J end lost 0 bases, and 6 bases lay between the germline ends. The CDR3 sequence is 12 residues long. Germline lookup yields CDR1 LNHDA and CDR2 SQIVND (reference sequence). CDR3: CASTPPNYGYTF. The CDR3 coding sequence is TGTGCCAGTACCCCCCCTAACTATGGCTACACCTTC.

This chain connects TRBV7-9 to TRBJ2-7; no reliable D call. CDR3 length: 15 amino acids. CDR1 is SEHNR, CDR2 FQNEAQ, per germline (reference sequence). V was pared by 2 bases and J by 1 base, with 12 bases between. CDR3 in amino acids: CASSLTKDQSYEQYF. The CDR3 DNA reads TGTGCCAGCAGCTTAACAAAAGACCAATCCTACGAGCAGTACTTC.

In this sample, this clone turned up once. This chain links TRBV2 with TRBJ1-1; D remains unclear. The CDR3 extends over 11 amino acids. The germline V and J ends were trimmed by 8 bases and 5 bases, with 9 bases remaining between them. The germline V gene encodes CDR1 SNHLY and CDR2 FYNNEI. In DNA form, the CDR3 reads TGTGCCAGCTATGGGTGGACTGAAGCTTTCTTT. Translated, it gives CASYGWTEAFF.

The chain links TRBV5-4 to TRBJ2-1; no firm D call. This CDR3 region has 13 residues. V shed 4 bases and J shed 6 bases, with 11 bases lying between them. CDR1 is SGHNT and CDR2 is YYREEE in the germline V gene (reference sequence). CDR3 sequence (DNA): TGTGCCAGCAGCCCGGACCCTACCAATGAGCAGTTCTTC. This encodes CASSPDPTNEQFF.

The genes are TRBV27 and TRBJ2-5; TRBD1 matches 7 bases. The J call is doubtful: the DNA matches TRBJ2-7 better. Germline CDR1 MNHEY, CDR2 SMNVEV (reference sequence). The CDR3 runs 12 residues. The CDR3 nucleotides read TGTGCCAGCAGCACGGGACAGCGCGAGCAGTACTTC. This sequence encodes CASSTGQREQYF.

The J gene is TRBJ2-5, the V gene TRBV28; TRBD1 is a possible D gene (8 bases). Matching the DNA end better, TRBJ2-7 makes the J call doubtful. CDR1 and CDR2 (germline): MDHEN, SYDVKM. The CDR3 extends over 15 amino acids. The CDR3 bases are TGTGCCAGCAGTTTATCCCCGAACAGGGGGGGCGAGCAGTACTTC. It codes for CASSLSPNRGGEQYF.

The chain has TRBV29-1 and TRBJ2-1; D may match TRBD1 or TRBD2 (6 bases each). CDR3 length equals 11 residues. Trimming pared 3 bases from V and 10 bases from J, leaving 10 bases between. From germline, CDR1 is SQVTM and CDR2 ANQGSEA. CDR3 amino acids: CSVDGGQEQFF. CDR3 nucleotide sequence: TGCAGCGTTGATGGGGGGCAGGAGCAGTTCTTC.

Of note for this clone: Other DNA sequences of this sample code for an identical CDR3. The V gene is TRBV4-1, the J gene TRBJ1-5, with unresolved D. Trimming pared 1 base from V and 1 base from J, leaving 5 bases between. This CDR3 is 14 amino acids long. Germline CDR1 is MGHRA and CDR2 is YSYEKL. This chain's CDR3 is CASSQVGSNQPQHF. CDR3 DNA: TGCGCCAGCAGCCAAGTTGGCAGCAATCAGCCCCAGCATTTT.

The genes are TRBV7-8 and TRBJ2-5; D perhaps matches TRBD1 (5 bases). This CDR3 has 15 residues. The V gene lost 2 bases and the J gene lost 2 bases, with 12 bases spanning the gap. Germline CDR1 reads SGHVS; CDR2 reads FQNEAQ. CDR3 region: CASSLLQERQETQYF. CDR3 coding DNA: TGTGCCAGCAGCTTACTACAGGAAAGACAAGAGACCCAGTACTTC.

This clone appeared a single time. The chain links TRBV27 to TRBJ2-1, with 11 bases matching TRBD2. V trimming: 3 bases; J trimming: 1 base; junction bases outside the gene matches: 2. This CDR3 has 16 amino acids. The germline V gene encodes CDR1 MNHEY and CDR2 SMNVEV (reference sequence). CDR3 DNA: TGTGCCAGCAGTTTCACTAGCGGGAGTTCCTACAATGAGCAGTTCTTC. The encoded protein is CASSFTSGSSYNEQFF.

The chain combines TRBV15 with TRBJ2-1, with a possible D match to TRBD2 (5 bases). This CDR3 comprises 12 residues. Trimming stripped 3 bases from V and 10 bases from J, with 10 bases between. CDR1 and CDR2 from the germline V gene are LNHNV and YYDKDF (reference sequence). CDR3 in amino acids: CATSSPRLEQFF. The CDR3 coding sequence is TGTGCCACCAGCAGTCCCCGACTAGAGCAGTTCTTC.

This clone was seen just once. The rearrangement uses TRBV27 and TRBJ1-2; maybe TRBD1 (5 bases). Germline V gives CDR1 MNHEY, CDR2 SMNVEV (reference sequence). The CDR3 consists of 17 residues. The V and J ends lost 3 bases and 8 bases respectively, with 25 bases between them. The CDR3 sequence is CASSFVSGEGLLWGYTF. The CDR3 DNA reads TGTGCCAGCAGTTTCGTATCGGGGGAAGGGTTGTTATGGGGCTACACCTTC.

The V and J genes are TRBV7-8 and TRBJ2-2; D remains ambiguous. V lost 5 bases and J 6 bases, leaving 7 bases between the germline ends. This CDR3 comprises 12 residues. CDR1 and CDR2 (germline): SGHVS, FQNEAQ. CDR3 DNA: TGTGCCAGCAGCCCCGGCCCCGGGGAGCTGTTTTTT. Its translation is CASSPGPGELFF.

The chain couples TRBV29-1 to TRBJ2-7, with TRBD2 as a possible D gene (6 bases). V was cut by 4 bases and J by 5 bases, with 18 bases left in between. The germline CDR1 and CDR2 sequences are SQVTM and ANQGSEA. The CDR3 sequence is 14 residues long. The CDR3 loop reads CSVGGTGGLDEQYF. CDR3 DNA: TGCAGCGTTGGCGGGACCGGGGGTTTAGACGAGCAGTACTTC.